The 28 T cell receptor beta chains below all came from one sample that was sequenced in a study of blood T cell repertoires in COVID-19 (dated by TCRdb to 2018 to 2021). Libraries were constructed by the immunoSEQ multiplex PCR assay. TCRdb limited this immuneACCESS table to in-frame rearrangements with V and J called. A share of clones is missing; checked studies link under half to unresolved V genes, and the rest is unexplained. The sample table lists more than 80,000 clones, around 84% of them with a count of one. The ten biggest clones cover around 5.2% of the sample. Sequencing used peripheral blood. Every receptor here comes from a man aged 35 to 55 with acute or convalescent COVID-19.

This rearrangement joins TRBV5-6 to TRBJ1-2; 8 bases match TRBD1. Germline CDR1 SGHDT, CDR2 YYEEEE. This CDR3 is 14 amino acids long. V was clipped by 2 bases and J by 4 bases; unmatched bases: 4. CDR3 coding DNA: TGTGCCAGCAGCTTAAGCGGACAGGGCTATGGCTACACCTTC. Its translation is CASSLSGQGYGYTF.

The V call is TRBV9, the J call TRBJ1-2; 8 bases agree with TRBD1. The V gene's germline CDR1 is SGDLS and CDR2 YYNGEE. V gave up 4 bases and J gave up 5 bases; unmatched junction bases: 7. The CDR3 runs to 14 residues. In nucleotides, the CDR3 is TGTGCCAGCAGCCCTACTCAGGGGGCGTATGGCTACACCTTC. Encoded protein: CASSPTQGAYGYTF. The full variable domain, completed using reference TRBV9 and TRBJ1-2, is DSGVTQTPKHLITATGQRVTLRCSPRSGDLSVYWYQQSLDQGLQFLIQYYNGEERAKGNILERFSAQQFPDLHSELNLSSLELGDSALYFCASSPTQGAYGYTFGSGTRLTVV.

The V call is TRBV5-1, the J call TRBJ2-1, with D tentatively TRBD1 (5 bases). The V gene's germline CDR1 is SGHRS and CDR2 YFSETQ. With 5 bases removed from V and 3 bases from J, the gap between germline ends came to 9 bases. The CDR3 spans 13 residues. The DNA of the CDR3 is TGCGCCAGCAGTGGGGCTGGCTACAATGAGCAGTTCTTC. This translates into CASSGAGYNEQFF.

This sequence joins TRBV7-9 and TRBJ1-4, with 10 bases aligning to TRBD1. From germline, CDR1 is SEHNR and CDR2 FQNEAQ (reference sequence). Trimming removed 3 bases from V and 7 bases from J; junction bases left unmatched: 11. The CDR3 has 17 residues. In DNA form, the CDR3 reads TGTGCCAGCAGCTTCTCGCCGGGACAGGGGTCTAGTGAAAAACTGTTTTTT. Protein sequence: CASSFSPGQGSSEKLFF.

This chain's CDR3 is CASSSTGRNSPLHF. For the CDR3, the DNA is TGTGCCAGCAGCTCGACAGGGAGGAATTCACCCCTCCACTTT. The J gene is TRBJ1-6, the V gene TRBV6-2 or TRBV6-3; 7 bases line up with TRBD1. The CDR3 consists of 14 residues. V was pared by 6 bases and J by 7 bases, with 6 bases of the junction left unmatched. Germline loops: CDR1 MNHEY, CDR2 SVGEGT.

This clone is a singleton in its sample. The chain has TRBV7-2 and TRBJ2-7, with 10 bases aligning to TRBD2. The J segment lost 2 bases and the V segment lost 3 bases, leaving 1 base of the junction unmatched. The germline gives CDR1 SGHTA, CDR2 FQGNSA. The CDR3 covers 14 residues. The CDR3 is CASSFTSGTYEQYF. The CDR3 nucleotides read TGTGCCAGCAGCTTTACTAGCGGGACCTACGAGCAGTACTTC.

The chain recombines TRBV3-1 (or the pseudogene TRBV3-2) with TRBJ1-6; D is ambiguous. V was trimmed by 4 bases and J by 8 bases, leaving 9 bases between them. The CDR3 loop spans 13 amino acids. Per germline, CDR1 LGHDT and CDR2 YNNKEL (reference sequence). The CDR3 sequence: CASSPPGDSPLHF. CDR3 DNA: TGTGCCAGCAGCCCCCCCGGGGATTCACCCCTCCACTTT.

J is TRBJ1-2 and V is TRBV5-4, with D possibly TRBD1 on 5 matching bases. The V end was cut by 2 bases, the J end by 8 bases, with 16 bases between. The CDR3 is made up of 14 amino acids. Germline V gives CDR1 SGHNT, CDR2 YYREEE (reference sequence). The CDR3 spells CASSLGGEAWGYTF. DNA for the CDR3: TGTGCCAGCAGCTTAGGAGGGGAGGCTTGGGGCTACACCTTC.

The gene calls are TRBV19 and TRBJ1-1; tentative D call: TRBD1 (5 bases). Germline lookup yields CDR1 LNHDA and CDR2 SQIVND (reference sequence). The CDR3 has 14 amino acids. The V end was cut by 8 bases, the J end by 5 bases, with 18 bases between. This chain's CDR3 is CASSIRLGGTEAFF. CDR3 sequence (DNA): TGTGCCAGTTCCATAAGGCTGGGGGGGACTGAAGCTTTCTTT.

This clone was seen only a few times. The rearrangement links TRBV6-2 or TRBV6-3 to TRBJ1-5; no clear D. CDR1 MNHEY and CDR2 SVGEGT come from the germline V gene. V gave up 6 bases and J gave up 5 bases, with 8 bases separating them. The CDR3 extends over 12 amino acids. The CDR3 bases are TGTGCCAGCAGCCCGAGAGATCAGCCCCAGCATTTT. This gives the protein CASSPRDQPQHF.

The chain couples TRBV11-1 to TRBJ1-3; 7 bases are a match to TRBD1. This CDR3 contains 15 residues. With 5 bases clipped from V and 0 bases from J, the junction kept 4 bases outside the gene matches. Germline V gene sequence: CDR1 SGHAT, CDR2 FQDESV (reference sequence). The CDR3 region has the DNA TGTGCCAGCAGCCGGGACAGAGTCTCTGGAAACACCATATATTTT. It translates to CASSRDRVSGNTIYF.

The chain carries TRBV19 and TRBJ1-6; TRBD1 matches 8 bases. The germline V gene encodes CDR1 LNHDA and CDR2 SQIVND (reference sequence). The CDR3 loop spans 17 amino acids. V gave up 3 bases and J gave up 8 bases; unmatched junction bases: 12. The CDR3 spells CASSMGDRYSPDSPLHF. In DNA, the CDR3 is TGTGCCAGTAGTATGGGGGACAGGTATTCGCCCGATTCACCCCTCCACTTT.

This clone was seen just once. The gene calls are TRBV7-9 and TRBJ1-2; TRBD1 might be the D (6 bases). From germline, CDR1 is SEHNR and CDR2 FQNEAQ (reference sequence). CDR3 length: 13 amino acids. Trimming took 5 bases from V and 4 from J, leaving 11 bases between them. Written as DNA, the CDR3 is TGTGCCAGCAGCAATACAGGGCCCTATGGCTACACCTTC. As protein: CASSNTGPYGYTF.

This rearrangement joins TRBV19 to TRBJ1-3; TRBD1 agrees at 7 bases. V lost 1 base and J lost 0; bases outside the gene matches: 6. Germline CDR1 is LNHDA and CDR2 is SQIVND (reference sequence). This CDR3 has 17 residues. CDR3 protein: CASSIAPYRGSGNTIYF. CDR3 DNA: TGTGCCAGTAGTATAGCCCCATACAGGGGCTCTGGAAACACCATATATTTT.

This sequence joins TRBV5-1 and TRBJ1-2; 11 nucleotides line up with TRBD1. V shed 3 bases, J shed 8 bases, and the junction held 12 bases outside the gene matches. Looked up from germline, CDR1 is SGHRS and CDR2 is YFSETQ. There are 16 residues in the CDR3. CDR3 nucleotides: TGCGCCAGCAGCTCACCGGGACAGGGGGGAAGAGGCGGCTACACCTTC. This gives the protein CASSSPGQGGRGGYTF.

CDR3 residues: CASSLTRVHTGELFF. The CDR3 DNA reads TGTGCCAGCAGCCTGACCCGGGTCCACACCGGGGAGCTGTTTTTT. The chain joins TRBV5-4 to TRBJ2-2; D unresolved. The V end lost 4 bases, the J end lost 3 bases, and 13 bases lay between the germline ends. Per germline, CDR1 SGHNT and CDR2 YYREEE (reference sequence). This CDR3 is 15 amino acids long.

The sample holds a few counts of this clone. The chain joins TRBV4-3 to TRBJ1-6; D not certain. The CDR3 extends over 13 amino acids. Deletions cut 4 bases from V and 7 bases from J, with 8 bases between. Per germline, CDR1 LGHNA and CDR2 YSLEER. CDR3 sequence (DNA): TGCGCCAGCAGCCCCGAGCTAAATTCACCCCTCCACTTT. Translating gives CASSPELNSPLHF.

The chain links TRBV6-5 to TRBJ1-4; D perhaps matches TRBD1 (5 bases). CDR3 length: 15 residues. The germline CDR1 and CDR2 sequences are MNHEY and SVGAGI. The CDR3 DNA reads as TGTGCTACCGGCTGGGGGGGGTCGACTAATGAAAAACTGTTTTTT. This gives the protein CATGWGGSTNEKLFF.

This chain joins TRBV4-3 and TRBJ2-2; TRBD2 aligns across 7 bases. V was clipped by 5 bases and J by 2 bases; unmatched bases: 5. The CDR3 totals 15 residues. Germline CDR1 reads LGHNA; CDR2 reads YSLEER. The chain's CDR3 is CASSGGDTNTGELFF. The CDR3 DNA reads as TGCGCCAGCAGCGGGGGGGATACTAACACCGGGGAGCTGTTTTTT.

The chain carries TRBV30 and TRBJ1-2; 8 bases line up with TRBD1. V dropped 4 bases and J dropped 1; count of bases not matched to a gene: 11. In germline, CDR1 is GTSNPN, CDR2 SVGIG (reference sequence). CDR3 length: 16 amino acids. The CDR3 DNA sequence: TGTGCCTGGACAGCTCAGGGGGCCAAAAGTAACTATGGCTACACCTTC. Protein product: CAWTAQGAKSNYGYTF.

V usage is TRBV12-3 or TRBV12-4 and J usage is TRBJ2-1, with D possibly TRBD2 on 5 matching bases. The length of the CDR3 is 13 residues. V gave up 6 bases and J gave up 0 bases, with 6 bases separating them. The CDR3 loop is CASRGASYNEQFF. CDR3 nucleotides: TGTGCCAGCAGGGGAGCCTCCTACAATGAGCAGTTCTTC.

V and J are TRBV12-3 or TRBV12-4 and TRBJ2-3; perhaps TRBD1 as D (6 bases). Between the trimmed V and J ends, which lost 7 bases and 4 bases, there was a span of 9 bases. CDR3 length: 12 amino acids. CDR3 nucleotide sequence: TGTGCCAGCATGCAGGGGCCAGATACGCAGTATTTT. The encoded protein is CASMQGPDTQYF.

CDR3 residues: CASSSDRGYPNTGELFF. The CDR3 DNA reads TGTGCCAGTAGCAGTGACCGAGGATACCCGAACACCGGGGAGCTGTTTTTT. This chain joins TRBV19 and TRBJ2-2; D is undetermined. V was pared by 6 bases and J by 0 bases, with 17 bases between. CDR1 and CDR2 (germline): LNHDA, SQIVND (reference sequence). The CDR3 consists of 17 residues.

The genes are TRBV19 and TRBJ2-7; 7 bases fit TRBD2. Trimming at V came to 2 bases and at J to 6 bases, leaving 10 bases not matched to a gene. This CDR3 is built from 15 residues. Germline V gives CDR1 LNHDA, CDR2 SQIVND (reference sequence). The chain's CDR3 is CASSIKRGPLGEQYF. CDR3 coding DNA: TGTGCCAGTAGTATAAAGCGGGGACCCCTCGGCGAGCAGTACTTC.

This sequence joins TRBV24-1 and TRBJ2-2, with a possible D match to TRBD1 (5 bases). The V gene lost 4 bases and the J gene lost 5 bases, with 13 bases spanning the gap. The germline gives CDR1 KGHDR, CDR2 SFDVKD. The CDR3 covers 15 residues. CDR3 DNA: TGTGCCACCAGTGACCTACCGCCAGGGACCGGGGAGCTGTTTTTT. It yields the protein CATSDLPPGTGELFF.

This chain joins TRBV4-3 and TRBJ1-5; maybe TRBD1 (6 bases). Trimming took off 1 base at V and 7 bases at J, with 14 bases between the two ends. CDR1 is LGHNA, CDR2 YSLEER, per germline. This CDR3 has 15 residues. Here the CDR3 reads CASSQVQGMGQPQHF. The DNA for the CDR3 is TGCGCCAGCAGCCAAGTACAGGGTATGGGGCAGCCCCAGCATTTT.

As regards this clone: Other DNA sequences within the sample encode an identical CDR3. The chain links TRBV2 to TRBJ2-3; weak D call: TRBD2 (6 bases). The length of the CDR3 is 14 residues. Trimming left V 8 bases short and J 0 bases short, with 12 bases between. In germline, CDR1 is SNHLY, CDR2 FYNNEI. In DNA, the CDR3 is TGTGCCAGCTCCCGGGACTCCAGCACAGATACGCAGTATTTT. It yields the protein CASSRDSSTDTQYF. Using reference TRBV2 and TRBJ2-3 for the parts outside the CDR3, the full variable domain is EPEVTQTPSHQVTQMGQEVILRCVPISNHLYFYWYRQILGQKVEFLVSFYNNEISEKSEIFDDQFSVERPDGSNFTLKIRSTKLEDSAMYFCASSRDSSTDTQYFGPGTRLTVL.

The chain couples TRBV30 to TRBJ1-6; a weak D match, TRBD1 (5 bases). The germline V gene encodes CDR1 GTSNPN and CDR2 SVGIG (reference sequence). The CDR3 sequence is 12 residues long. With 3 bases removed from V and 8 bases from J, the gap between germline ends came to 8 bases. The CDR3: CAWRTGDSPLHF. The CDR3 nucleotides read TGTGCCTGGAGGACGGGGGATTCACCCCTCCACTTT.